The rows below give T cell receptor beta chains drawn from one sample of a study of Graves' ophthalmopathy and Graves' hyperthyroidism. TCRdb reanalysed the multiplex PCR reads using MiXCR and keeps one entry per CDR3 protein. The data contain around 660,000 distinct CDR3 sequences, about two fifths of them singletons. Input material: peripheral blood. These receptors originate from an adult man with Graves' ophthalmopathy. Each CDR3 is given with its conserved first and last residue. D genes are given only for firm matches. Rows give clone size only sometimes, using once, few, many, or a class for an expanded clone.

D: -
J: TRBJ1-5
size: many
V: TRBV12-3/TRBV12-4
CDR3: CASSLIGGVEQPQHF
DNA: TGTGCCAGCAGTTTAATAGGGGGTGTAGAGCAGCCCCAGCATTTT

D: -
J: TRBJ2-3
size: -
V: TRBV2
CDR3: CASRAFPGPTTDTQYF
DNA: TGTGCCAGCAGAGCCTTCCCGGGACCCACCACAGATACGCAGTATTTT

D: -
J: TRBJ2-7
size: -
V: TRBV5-1
CDR3: CASSWGTTYEQYF
DNA: TGCGCCAGCAGCTGGGGTACGACCTACGAGCAGTACTTC

D: TRBD1
J: TRBJ1-4
size: many
V: TRBV5-1
CDR3: CASSWGSDRGRGKLFF
DNA: TGCGCCAGCAGCTGGGGCTCAGACAGGGGGCGCGGGAAACTGTTTTTT

D: -
J: TRBJ2-3
size: -
V: TRBV7-3
CDR3: CASSFAGDRPDTQYF
DNA: TGTGCCAGCAGCTTTGCGGGGGACAGACCAGATACGCAGTATTTT

D: TRBD2
J: TRBJ2-5
size: many
V: TRBV7-2
CDR3: CASSLPLGERLAGGWETQYF
DNA: TGTGCCAGCAGCTTACCGCTTGGGGAAAGACTAGCGGGGGGATGGGAGACCCAGTACTTC

D: TRBD1
J: TRBJ2-2
size: -
V: TRBV7-9
CDR3: CASSLFTGGFTGELFF
DNA: TGTGCCAGCAGCTTATTCACAGGGGGCTTTACCGGGGAGCTGTTTTTT

D: -
J: TRBJ2-5
size: many
V: TRBV2
CDR3: CASSEGGQETQYF
DNA: TGTGCCAGCAGTGAGGGCGGCCAAGAGACCCAGTACTTC

D: -
J: TRBJ2-2
size: many
V: TRBV7-9
CDR3: CASSFFGRNTGELFF
DNA: TGTGCCAGCAGCTTTTTTGGCCGGAACACCGGGGAGCTGTTTTTT

D: TRBD1
J: TRBJ2-7
size: many
V: TRBV5-1
CDR3: CASSEGQGVRYEQYF
DNA: TGCGCCAGCAGCGAAGGACAGGGGGTCCGCTACGAGCAGTACTTC

D: -
J: TRBJ2-5
size: few
V: TRBV20-1
CDR3: CSARWFPETQYF
DNA: TGCAGTGCTAGATGGTTTCCTGAGACCCAGTACTTC

D: -
J: TRBJ2-6
size: -
V: TRBV25-1
CDR3: CASLELSGANVLTF
DNA: TGTGCCAGCTTGGAGCTCTCTGGGGCCAACGTCCTGACTTTC

D: -
J: TRBJ1-1
size: many
V: TRBV10-3
CDR3: CAIRKQDEAFF
DNA: TGTGCCATCAGAAAACAGGATGAAGCTTTCTTT

D: -
J: TRBJ1-1
size: -
V: TRBV28
CDR3: CASSLLAPRQAVF
DNA: TGTGCCAGCAGTCTCCTTGCCCCCCGGCAGGCCGTCTTC

D: -
J: TRBJ1-5
size: few
V: TRBV6-5
CDR3: CASSYSIGRGQPQHF
DNA: TGTGCCAGCAGTTACTCTATAGGGCGGGGTCAGCCCCAGCATTTT

D: -
J: TRBJ2-6
size: many
V: TRBV5-8
CDR3: CASSLGQSGANVLTF
DNA: TGTGCCAGCAGCTTAGGCCAGTCTGGGGCCAACGTCCTGACTTTC

D: -
J: TRBJ2-5
size: -
V: TRBV9
CDR3: CASSVARSELETQYF
DNA: TGTGCCAGCAGCGTAGCTAGATCGGAGTTGGAGACCCAGTACTTC

D: TRBD1
J: TRBJ2-7
size: few
V: TRBV5-1
CDR3: CASSPGTGAERIEQYF
DNA: TGCGCCAGCAGCCCAGGCACAGGGGCGGAAAGAATAGAGCAGTACTTC

D: -
J: TRBJ2-1
size: -
V: TRBV9
CDR3: CASSPTSAYNEQFF
DNA: TGTGCCAGCAGCCCCACCTCTGCATACAATGAGCAGTTCTTC

D: -
J: TRBJ2-5
size: -
V: TRBV18
CDR3: CASSPYREQETQYF
DNA: TGTGCCAGCTCACCGTATCGGGAACAAGAGACCCAGTACTTC

D: -
J: TRBJ2-7
size: -
V: TRBV4-1
CDR3: CASSQVYLSSYEQYF
DNA: TGCGCCAGCAGCCAAGTGTATCTTTCCTCCTACGAGCAGTACTTC

D: -
J: TRBJ2-5
size: -
V: TRBV9
CDR3: CASSQNRGGNQPQYF
DNA: TGTGCCAGCAGCCAAAACAGGGGAGGGAATCAGCCCCAGTACTTC

D: -
J: TRBJ2-7
size: -
V: TRBV7-9
CDR3: CASSHLTGTYEQYF
DNA: TGCGCCAGCAGCCACTTGACAGGTACCTACGAGCAGTACTTC

D: -
J: TRBJ1-3
size: many
V: TRBV9
CDR3: CASSVGQADGNTIYF
DNA: TGTGCCAGCAGCGTAGGACAGGCAGATGGAAACACCATATATTTT

D: -
J: TRBJ1-1
size: -
V: TRBV7-2
CDR3: CASSHAGGMNTEAFF
DNA: TGTGCCAGCAGCCATGCGGGCGGGATGAACACTGAAGCTTTCTTT

D: -
J: TRBJ1-5
size: few
V: TRBV5-5
CDR3: CASSSYGSGSNQPQHF
DNA: TGTGCCAGCAGCTCCTACGGGTCGGGGAGCAATCAGCCCCAGCATTTT

D: -
J: TRBJ2-2
size: -
V: TRBV7-3
CDR3: CASSLIARGNTGELFF
DNA: TGTGCCAGCAGCTTAATTGCCAGGGGCAACACCGGGGAGCTGTTTTTT

D: TRBD1
J: TRBJ1-1
size: -
V: TRBV7-2
CDR3: CASSTSTGSVMNTEAFF
DNA: TGTGCCAGCAGCACGTCGACAGGGTCTGTAATGAACACTGAAGCTTTCTTT

D: -
J: TRBJ2-7
size: many
V: TRBV6-2/TRBV6-3
CDR3: CASTQGSFHEQYF
DNA: TGTGCCAGCACACAGGGCAGCTTCCACGAGCAGTACTTC

D: TRBD1
J: TRBJ1-6
size: many
V: TRBV7-2
CDR3: CASSLARVGTGSPPLHF
DNA: TGTGCCAGCAGCTTAGCTCGAGTAGGGACAGGGAGTCCACCCCTCCACTTT

D: -
J: TRBJ1-6
size: -
V: TRBV2
CDR3: CASSYSAWGSPLHF
DNA: TGTGCCAGCAGTTACTCCGCCTGGGGTTCACCCCTCCACTTT

D: -
J: TRBJ2-5
size: few
V: TRBV30
CDR3: CAWSVHQGSPPYF
DNA: TGTGCCTGGAGTGTACACCAGGGAAGTCCCCCTTACTTC

D: -
J: TRBJ2-7
size: many
V: TRBV5-1
CDR3: CASSHRNRGDEQYF
DNA: TGCGCCAGCAGTCACAGGAATCGCGGGGACGAGCAGTACTTC